Sequencing of this T cell receptor (beta chain) was carried out in a study of blood T cell repertoires in COVID-19. Across the whole study: From T cells, B-cell-depleted T cells, or PBMCs came the material, which was cDNA or gDNA.

Original handling: Reference gene primer amplification gave estimated nucleated cell counts. Data came from immunoSEQ multiplex PCR; TCRdb stores just in-frame clones and leaves some out. That table furnishes V, J and clone size, whereas the DNA furnished D and trimming. There are roughly 230,000 clones in the sample; around 80% occur only once, and 27% lies in the top ten. Trimming removed 1 base at V and 6 bases at J, with 9 bases between. The CDR3 runs to 13 residues. Germline lookup yields CDR1 SGHTA and CDR2 FQGNSA. This receptor was identified in a man between 35 and 55 years old with acute or convalescent COVID-19. What was sequenced was peripheral blood. V is TRBV7-2 and J is TRBJ1-2; weak D call: TRBD1 (5 bases). The CDR3 nucleotides are TGTGCCAGCAGCTTAGGGTCGGGGGATGGCTACACCTTC. As protein: CASSLGSGDGYTF.